Listed below are T cell receptor beta chains from one sample, sequenced in a study of T cells expressing NK-cell markers. TCRdb reanalyzed the 5' RACE reads and collapses them to one entry per CDR3 protein, without DNA. This table lists about 390,000 distinct CDR3 sequences. Sequencing was performed on blood T cells: a sorted CD56 or NKG2C T cell subset, CD4+ or CD8+ T cells, or bulk PBMC T cells (not recorded which). The receptors shown here come from a woman between 45 and 60 years old in good health. Each CDR3 is given with its conserved first and last residue.

>TRBJ2-5|15|TRBV6-5
CASSYRGPPGETQYF
>TRBJ2-7|14|TRBV7-9
CASSHPPGGDEQYF
>TRBJ2-2|17|TRBV7-9
CASSPTPRGRLAGELFF
>TRBJ1-1|13|TRBV14
CASSPLTNTEAFF
>TRBJ1-1|13|TRBV24-1
CATSWLKNTEAFF
>TRBJ2-4|16|TRBV5-1
CASSFSPARAKNIQYF
>TRBJ2-5|15|TRBV14
CASSQELRDQETQYF
>TRBJ2-3|15|TRBV7-9
CASSQGTTRTDTQYF
>TRBJ2-6|18|TRBV9
CASSVDPQGAPGANVLTF
>TRBJ2-2|14|TRBV6-4
CASSDGWNTGELFF
>TRBJ2-3|14|TRBV12-3/TRBV12-4
CASSRLAGTDTQYF
>TRBJ1-2|13|TRBV12-3/TRBV12-4
CASSLGRTFGYTF
>TRBJ2-1|13|TRBV7-7
CASSLVPYNEQFF
>TRBJ2-5|14|TRBV30
CAWSERPARGAQYF
>TRBJ1-2|14|TRBV6-1
CASSELGGPYGYTF
>TRBJ2-1|15|TRBV3-1
CASSPLGLSYNEQFF